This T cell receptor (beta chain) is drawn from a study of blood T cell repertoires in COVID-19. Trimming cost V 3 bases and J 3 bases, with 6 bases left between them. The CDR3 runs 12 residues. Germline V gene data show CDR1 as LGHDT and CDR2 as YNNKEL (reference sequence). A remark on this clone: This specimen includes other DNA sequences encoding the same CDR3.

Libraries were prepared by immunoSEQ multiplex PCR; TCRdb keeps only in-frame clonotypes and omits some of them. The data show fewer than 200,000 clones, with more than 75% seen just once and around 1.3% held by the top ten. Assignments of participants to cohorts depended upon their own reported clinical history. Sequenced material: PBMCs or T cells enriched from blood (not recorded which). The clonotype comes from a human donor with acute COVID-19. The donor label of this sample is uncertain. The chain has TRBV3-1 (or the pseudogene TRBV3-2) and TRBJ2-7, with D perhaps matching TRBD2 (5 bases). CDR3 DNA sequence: TGTGCCAGCAGCCAGGGGAGCTACGAGCAGTACTTC. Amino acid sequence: CASSQGSYEQYF.